These 20 T cell receptor beta chains were all obtained from the same sample, sequenced in a study of cytomegalovirus exposure and HLA in healthy donors. Primers included in the PCR were 60 Vbeta and 13 Jbeta primers. Assay used: immunoSEQ multiplex PCR; TCRdb lists only in-frame clones, some missing. The sample has about 120,000 clones. The material sequenced was PBMCs. All receptors come from a man younger than 30 in good health and CMV-seronegative.

The chain has TRBV4-3 and TRBJ2-7, with 10 nucleotides matching TRBD1. Trimming removed 4 bases from V and 6 bases from J; junction bases left unmatched: 18. This CDR3 has 18 amino acids. Germline assignment: CDR1 LGHNA and CDR2 YSLEER. The CDR3 DNA reads as TGCGCCAGCAGCCCCTCGACCCTAAAACGGGACAGGGGTAGCGAGCAGTACTTC. Its protein is CASSPSTLKRDRGSEQYF.

The chain carries TRBV5-1 and TRBJ2-5, with 9 bases lining up with TRBD1. V was pared by 4 bases and J by 4 bases, with 5 bases of the junction left unmatched. This CDR3 has 14 residues. Germline loops: CDR1 SGHRS, CDR2 YFSETQ. The CDR3 loop reads CASSPGGQGETQYF. The DNA for the CDR3 is TGCGCCAGCAGCCCGGGGGGACAGGGAGAGACCCAGTACTTC.

This chain joins TRBV6-1 and TRBJ1-3; D is unresolved. Trimming removed 5 bases from V and 0 bases from J, with 11 bases in between. Germline CDR1 and CDR2: MNHNS and SASEGT. CDR3 length: 15 amino acids. As DNA, the CDR3 is TGTGCCAGCAGTTTAGGAGCTTTCTCTGGAAACACCATATATTTT. As protein: CASSLGAFSGNTIYF.

The V gene is TRBV10-3, the J gene TRBJ2-7, with D possibly TRBD2 on 7 matching bases. Germline V gives CDR1 ENHRY, CDR2 SYGVKD. The CDR3 is 15 residues long. Trimming cost V 4 bases and J 7 bases, with 20 bases left between them. The DNA for the CDR3 is TGTGCCATCAGTGTCTCCGGGGGGCAGTTCGGGGAGCAGTACTTC. Translated: CAISVSGGQFGEQYF.

The chain links TRBV6-1 to TRBJ2-1, with D perhaps TRBD2 (6 bases). In germline, CDR1 is MNHNS, CDR2 SASEGT. Trimming left V 3 bases short and J 3 bases short, with 12 bases between. This CDR3 region has 15 residues. CDR3 amino acids: CASSEAGSVYNEQFF. The DNA of the CDR3 is TGTGCCAGCAGTGAGGCCGGGAGCGTCTACAATGAGCAGTTCTTC.

V and J are TRBV7-9 and TRBJ1-1; 8 bases are a match to TRBD1. Germline V CDR1 and CDR2: SEHNR, FQNEAQ (reference sequence). The CDR3 extends over 17 amino acids. V shed 5 bases and J 2 bases; nucleotides not matched to a gene: 13. The CDR3 region is CASSLLTGEFVNTEAFF. DNA for the CDR3: TGTGCCAGCAGCCTGTTGACAGGGGAGTTTGTCAACACTGAAGCTTTCTTT. Looking up the rest from reference TRBV7-9 and TRBJ1-1 gives the full variable domain: DTGVSQNPRHKITKRGQNVTFRCDPISEHNRLYWYRQTLGQGPEFLTYFQNEAQLEKSRLLSDRFSAERPKGSFSTLEIQRTEQGDSAMYLCASSLLTGEFVNTEAFFGQGTRLTVV.

This chain links TRBV7-3 with TRBJ2-6, with no clear D. Germline V lookup: CDR1 SGHTA, CDR2 FQGTGA. This CDR3 region has 19 residues. With 1 base removed from V and 1 base from J, the gap between germline ends came to 17 bases. The CDR3 DNA reads TGTGCCAGCAGCTTAATGGGCAGGAAACTCGGATCTGGGGCCAACGTCCTGACTTTC. Residues: CASSLMGRKLGSGANVLTF. Full variable domain (remainder filled in from reference TRBV7-3 and TRBJ2-6): GAGVSQTPSNKVTEKGKYVELRCDPISGHTALYWYRQSLGQGPEFLIYFQGTGAADDSGLPNDRFFAVRPEGSVSTLKIQRTERGDSAVYLCASSLMGRKLGSGANVLTFGAGSRLTVL.

The chain carries TRBV6-4 and TRBJ1-1; D is uncertain. The CDR3 runs 13 residues. The V gene lost 7 bases and the J gene lost 1 base, with 10 bases spanning the gap. The V gene's germline CDR1 is MRHNA and CDR2 SNTAGT. The CDR3 DNA reads TGTGCCAGCACGCGGGGATCGAACACTGAAGCTTTCTTT. Translating it yields CASTRGSNTEAFF.

The chain joins TRBV28 to TRBJ2-7, with 7 nucleotides matching TRBD1. CDR1 is MDHEN and CDR2 is SYDVKM in the germline V gene. The CDR3 runs to 13 residues. The junction had 4 bases not matched to a gene; V was cut back by 5 bases and J by 3 bases. This chain's CDR3 is CASSRQGIYEQYF. The CDR3 DNA is TGTGCCAGCAGTCGACAGGGAATCTACGAGCAGTACTTC.

The chain joins TRBV10-3 to TRBJ1-1; D is unclear. The CDR3 is 13 amino acids. Looked up from germline, CDR1 is ENHRY and CDR2 is SYGVKD. V was clipped by 3 bases and J by 2 bases, with 7 bases between them. The CDR3 DNA follows: TGTGCCATCAGTGATTTAGTAAACACTGAAGCTTTCTTT. It encodes CAISDLVNTEAFF.

The chain combines TRBV23-1 with TRBJ1-1; no clear D. TRBV23-1 is treated as an ORF (open reading frame) with a function not yet certain. V was clipped by 3 bases and J by 2 bases, with 16 bases between them. The CDR3 runs 16 residues. CDR3 in DNA: TGCGCCAGCAGTCACCCCGGAGCGGCATCCAACACTGAAGCTTTCTTT. This sequence encodes CASSHPGAASNTEAFF.

The V and J genes are TRBV6-1 and TRBJ1-2; D is perhaps TRBD1 (5 bases). With 5 bases removed from V and 2 bases from J, the gap between germline ends came to 9 bases. Germline lookup yields CDR1 MNHNS and CDR2 SASEGT. The CDR3 contains 13 residues. The CDR3 loop reads CASSFDRNYGYTF. The CDR3 DNA reads TGTGCCAGCAGTTTCGACAGAAACTATGGCTACACCTTC.

The chain has TRBV7-9 and TRBJ2-2; 8 positions agree with TRBD1. The junction had 1 base not matched to a gene; V was cut back by 3 bases and J by 1 base. The germline V gene has CDR1 SEHNR and CDR2 FQNEAQ (reference sequence). The CDR3 contains 15 residues. The CDR3 nucleotides are TGTGCCAGCAGCTTCGGGACAGGGAACACCGGGGAGCTGTTTTTT. It is translated as CASSFGTGNTGELFF.

The chain uses TRBV6-5 and TRBJ1-1; weak D call: TRBD1 (6 bases). V was trimmed by 6 bases and J by 2 bases, leaving 13 bases between them. From germline, CDR1 is MNHEY and CDR2 SVGAGI. The CDR3 length is 14 residues. CDR3 DNA sequence: TGTGCCAGCAGCTTCGACAGGCTTAACACTGAAGCTTTCTTT. This translates into CASSFDRLNTEAFF.

This chain connects TRBV13 to TRBJ2-2; 11 bases align to TRBD2. Germline V gene lookup returns CDR1 PRHDT and CDR2 FYEKMQ (reference sequence). Trimming took 5 bases from V and 6 from J; bases not matched to a gene: 8. The CDR3 has 16 amino acids. CDR3 protein: CASSPRRTSGSGELFF. CDR3 DNA: TGTGCCAGCAGCCCCAGGCGGACTAGCGGGTCCGGGGAGCTGTTTTTT.

The chain joins TRBV5-4 to TRBJ2-7, with TRBD2 matching over 9 bases. Trimming removed 4 bases from V and 0 bases from J; junction bases left unmatched: 8. The CDR3 length is 16 residues. Per the germline V gene, CDR1 is SGHNT and CDR2 is YYREEE (reference sequence). The CDR3 spells CASSLLAGAFSYEQYF. In nucleotides, the CDR3 is TGTGCCAGCAGCCTCTTAGCGGGGGCCTTCTCCTACGAGCAGTACTTC.

V is TRBV25-1 and J is TRBJ1-1; no definite D call. CDR3 length: 11 residues. Germline V CDR1 and CDR2: MGHDK, SYGVNS. V was trimmed by 7 bases and J by 6 bases, leaving 9 bases between them. The CDR3 nucleotides read TGTGCCAGCATCCGAGGCGCTGAAGCTTTCTTT. It is translated as CASIRGAEAFF.

The chain has TRBV19 and TRBJ1-5, with D uncertain. Germline V gives CDR1 LNHDA, CDR2 SQIVND (reference sequence). The germline V and J ends were trimmed by 3 bases and 3 bases, with 9 bases remaining between them. This CDR3 has 14 amino acids. The chain's CDR3 is CASSIAHLNQPQHF. The CDR3 nucleotides read TGTGCCAGTAGTATCGCACACCTCAATCAGCCCCAGCATTTT.

The V and J genes are TRBV6-1 and TRBJ2-3; TRBD1 might be the D (6 bases). The germline V gene has CDR1 MNHNS and CDR2 SASEGT. The CDR3 is made up of 15 amino acids. V lost 1 base to trimming and J lost 2 bases, with 10 bases between them. In DNA, the CDR3 is TGTGCCAGCAGTGAAGTACAGGGTGCCACAGATACGCAGTATTTT. Translation: CASSEVQGATDTQYF.

The chain recombines TRBV9 with TRBJ2-2, with D uncertain. This CDR3 is built from 16 residues. Trimming cost V 2 bases and J 1 base, with 12 bases left between them. Germline assignment: CDR1 SGDLS and CDR2 YYNGEE. The chain's CDR3 is CASSVSPHGNTGELFF. Here the CDR3 DNA reads TGTGCCAGCAGCGTGAGTCCGCATGGGAACACCGGGGAGCTGTTTTTT. The variable domain in full, with the rest retrieved from reference TRBV9 and TRBJ2-2, is DSGVTQTPKHLITATGQRVTLRCSPRSGDLSVYWYQQSLDQGLQFLIQYYNGEERAKGNILERFSAQQFPDLHSELNLSSLELGDSALYFCASSVSPHGNTGELFFGEGSRLTVL.